This T cell receptor beta chain was profiled in a study of blood T cell repertoires in COVID-19. Turning to the study itself: There were acute and convalescent COVID-19 samples, and they came from the United States, Italy and Spain.

With 5 bases removed from V and 8 bases from J, the gap between germline ends came to 15 bases. Per germline, CDR1 SGHAT and CDR2 FQNNGV. The CDR3 is 13 residues long. Using immunoSEQ multiplex PCR, the repertoire was profiled, and TCRdb retains in-frame clones only, with some absent. The sample includes some 150,000 clones, about 80% seen only once; the top ten take over 2.5%. The sample comprised peripheral blood. The sequence derives from a woman at least 80 years old with acute or convalescent COVID-19. The chain uses TRBV11-2 and TRBJ1-2; TRBD1 might be the D (6 bases). The chain's CDR3 is CASSEGGRNGYTF. In DNA, the CDR3 is TGTGCCAGCAGCGAGGGGGGGAGAAACGGCTACACCTTC. Filled out from reference TRBV11-2 and TRBJ1-2, the complete variable domain reads EAGVAQSPRYKIIEKRQSVAFWCNPISGHATLYWYQQILGQGPKLLIQFQNNGVVDDSQLPKDRFSAERLKGVDSTLKIQPAKLEDSAVYLCASSEGGRNGYTFGSGTRLTVV.